These 4 T cell receptor beta chains came from one sample sequenced in a study of T cell responses to AZD1222 COVID-19 vaccine. The table came from immunoSEQ multiplex PCR; TCRdb's copy has only in-frame clones and leaves some out. The data contain approximately 150,000 clones, 91% of them singletons. The sequencing used peripheral blood, collected 28 days after the second AZD1222 dose. Source of these receptors: an adult who received the AZD1222 COVID-19 vaccine.

The chain is built from TRBV6-5 and TRBJ1-2; no reliable D call. Germline assignment: CDR1 MNHEY and CDR2 SVGAGI. This CDR3 has 13 residues. Trimming pared 5 bases from V and 0 bases from J, leaving 7 bases between. In nucleotides, the CDR3 is TGTGCCAGCAGTATAGATTCTAACTATGGCTACACCTTC. Amino acids: CASSIDSNYGYTF.

CDR3 loop: CASSETSGGANPDTQYF. The DNA of the CDR3 is TGTGCCAGCAGTGAAACTAGCGGGGGGGCGAACCCAGATACGCAGTATTTT. The chain carries TRBV6-1 and TRBJ2-3; 13 nucleotides align to TRBD2. CDR1 is MNHNS, CDR2 SASEGT, per germline. Trimming at V came to 2 bases and at J to 4 bases, leaving 6 bases not matched to a gene. There are 17 residues in the CDR3.

The chain uses TRBV7-6 and TRBJ1-1; D possibly corresponds to TRBD1 (5 bases). The germline CDR1 and CDR2 sequences are SGHVS and FNYEAQ. The CDR3 sequence is 13 residues long. The V gene lost 5 bases and the J gene lost 1 base, with 8 bases spanning the gap. The CDR3 here is CASSHRWNTEAFF. CDR3 coding DNA: TGTGCCAGCAGCCACAGGTGGAACACTGAAGCTTTCTTT. Full variable domain (outside the CDR3, taken from reference TRBV7-6 and TRBJ1-1): GAGVSQSPRYKVTKRGQDVALRCDPISGHVSLYWYRQALGQGPEFLTYFNYEAQQDKSGLPNDRFSAERPEGSISTLTIQRTEQRDSAMYRCASSHRWNTEAFFGQGTRLTVV.

CDR3 in amino acids: CASSWGFTGELFF. The CDR3, as DNA: TGTGCCAGCAGTTGGGGTTTCACCGGGGAGCTGTTTTTT. The chain has TRBV6-2 or TRBV6-3 and TRBJ2-2; D is unclear. Per the germline V gene, CDR1 is MNHEY and CDR2 is SVGEGT. This CDR3 region has 13 residues. Trimming took 4 bases from V and 4 from J, leaving 7 bases between them.